This T cell receptor (beta chain) was sequenced during a study of T-cell memory formation after mild COVID-19. One entry per CDR3 protein, called by TCRdb with MiXCR from the 5' RACE reads. The data show around 200,000 distinct CDR3 sequences, with 16% seen just once and just over 2% held by the top ten. Germline V gives CDR1 MNHEY, CDR2 SVGEGT. Trimming took 2 bases from V and 0 from J; bases not matched to a gene: 0. The CDR3 loop spans 14 amino acids. This receptor was identified in an adult woman who had mild COVID-19 (a few samples of this study predate the infection). Cell type and time point are not known. The V call is TRBV6-2 or TRBV6-3, the J call TRBJ2-7, with 8 bases matching TRBD2. The specimen was PBMCs or a T cell subset sorted from them (not recorded which). CDR3 sequence (DNA): TGTGCCAGCAGTTACAGCGGGAGCTCCTACGAGCAGTACTTC. As protein: CASSYSGSSYEQYF.